The rows below give T cell receptor beta chains drawn from one sample of a study of blood T cell repertoires in COVID-19. TCRdb's table, derived via immunoSEQ multiplex PCR, lists solely in-frame clones and lacks some. The repertoire includes around 130,000 clones, about 88% of them detected once, and more than 5% sits in the top ten. The sample was peripheral blood. Receptors originate from a human donor in a cohort sampled during active COVID-19. CDR3s include the opening cysteine and the closing phenylalanine or tryptophan. The order of the fields is V gene, D gene, J gene, clone size, CDR3 protein, CDR3 DNA. A D gene is named only where the DNA matches it firmly. Clone size is given for some rows only: seen once, a few or many times, or a class if the clone is expanded.

V: TRBV5-1; D: TRBD1; J: TRBJ2-1; size: -; CDR3: CASRTGGRVYNEQFF; DNA: TGCGCCAGCAGGACAGGGGGCAGGGTGTACAATGAGCAGTTCTTC
V: TRBV2; D: -; J: TRBJ2-1; size: -; CDR3: CASKPQRGDNEQFF; DNA: TGTGCCAGCAAGCCCCAAAGGGGTGACAATGAGCAGTTCTTC
V: TRBV6-5; D: -; J: TRBJ2-3; size: -; CDR3: CASSDRLADTQYF; DNA: TGTGCCAGCAGCGACAGACTGGCGGATACGCAGTATTTT
V: TRBV7-9; D: -; J: TRBJ2-1; size: once; CDR3: CASSLVRRLEPEQFF; DNA: TGTGCCAGCAGCTTAGTTAGGAGGCTAGAACCTGAGCAGTTCTTC
V: TRBV5-1; D: -; J: TRBJ2-1; size: once; CDR3: CASSFGGRGLYNEQFF; DNA: TGCGCCAGCAGCTTTGGGGGCAGGGGCCTATACAATGAGCAGTTCTTC
V: TRBV19; D: TRBD1; J: TRBJ1-1; size: -; CDR3: CASSIAGQANTEAFF; DNA: TGTGCCAGTAGTATTGCAGGACAGGCGAACACTGAAGCTTTCTTT
V: TRBV5-6; D: TRBD2; J: TRBJ2-5; size: few; CDR3: CASSLRTSGGQETQYF; DNA: TGTGCCAGCAGCTTGCGGACTAGCGGGGGCCAAGAGACCCAGTACTTC
V: TRBV10-3; D: TRBD1; J: TRBJ1-1; size: -; CDR3: CAIKELDRGPTEAFF; DNA: TGTGCCATCAAAGAACTTGACAGGGGCCCCACTGAAGCTTTCTTT
V: TRBV4-1; D: -; J: TRBJ2-5; size: -; CDR3: CASSQDYQRGQETQYF; DNA: TGCGCCAGCAGCCAAGATTACCAGCGAGGACAAGAGACCCAGTACTTC
V: TRBV7-9; D: -; J: TRBJ2-2; size: -; CDR3: CASSPPLTTVTGELFF; DNA: TGTGCCAGCAGCCCCCCTTTGACAACAGTTACCGGGGAGCTGTTTTTT
V: TRBV6-5; D: -; J: TRBJ2-2; size: -; CDR3: CASSRVLRELFF; DNA: TGTGCCAGCAGCCGGGTCCTCAGGGAGCTGTTTTTT
V: TRBV4-2; D: -; J: TRBJ2-3; size: once; CDR3: CASSQDSGRGTDTQYF; DNA: TGTGCCAGCAGCCAAGATAGCGGCAGGGGCACAGATACGCAGTATTTT
V: TRBV5-1; D: TRBD2; J: TRBJ2-5; size: -; CDR3: CASSPGLAGVRETQYF; DNA: TGCGCCAGCAGCCCGGGACTAGCGGGGGTACGAGAGACCCAGTACTTC
V: TRBV2; D: -; J: TRBJ1-1; size: -; CDR3: CASSDGYTEAFF; DNA: TGTGCCAGCAGTGACGGGTACACTGAAGCTTTCTTT
V: TRBV28; D: -; J: TRBJ2-4; size: few; CDR3: CASSLNGVGRGGKNIQYF; DNA: TGTGCCAGCAGTTTAAATGGCGTGGGCAGGGGCGGCAAAAACATTCAGTACTTC
V: TRBV28; D: -; J: TRBJ1-5; size: -; CDR3: CASRPTLRGRDQPQHF; DNA: TGTGCCAGCAGGCCCACCCTGCGGGGAAGGGATCAGCCCCAGCATTTT
V: TRBV2; D: -; J: TRBJ2-7; size: -; CDR3: CASSLTVLTYEQYF; DNA: TGTGCCAGCAGTTTGACAGTTTTAACCTACGAGCAGTACTTC
V: TRBV18; D: -; J: TRBJ2-7; size: -; CDR3: CASSPSAYEQYF; DNA: TGTGCCAGCTCACCCTCGGCCTACGAGCAGTACTTC
V: TRBV7-8; D: -; J: TRBJ1-1; size: -; CDR3: CASSLGSGGLGTEAFF; DNA: TGTGCCAGCAGCTTAGGATCGGGGGGGCTGGGGACTGAAGCTTTCTTT
V: TRBV3-1/TRBV3-2; D: -; J: TRBJ1-2; size: few; CDR3: CASSQDRYGYGYTF; DNA: TGTGCCAGCAGCCAAGACAGGTACGGCTATGGCTACACCTTC
V: TRBV7-3; D: TRBD2; J: TRBJ2-5; size: -; CDR3: CASSFLAEETQYF; DNA: TGTGCCAGCAGCTTTCTAGCGGAAGAGACCCAGTACTTC
V: TRBV6-4; D: -; J: TRBJ1-1; size: -; CDR3: CASGQAYTEAFF; DNA: TGTGCCAGCGGGCAGGCTTACACTGAAGCTTTCTTT
V: TRBV20-1; D: TRBD2; J: TRBJ2-7; size: -; CDR3: CSASGLAGREQYF; DNA: TGCAGTGCTAGTGGCCTAGCGGGAAGGGAGCAGTACTTC
V: TRBV7-9; D: -; J: TRBJ2-3; size: -; CDR3: CASSLGSGPPTQYF; DNA: TGTGCCAGCAGCTTAGGTTCTGGGCCCCCTACGCAGTATTTT
V: TRBV7-6; D: -; J: TRBJ1-6; size: once; CDR3: CASSLVAESGSPLHF; DNA: TGTGCCAGCAGCTTAGTAGCTGAGTCGGGATCACCCCTCCACTTT
V: TRBV3-1/TRBV3-2; D: TRBD1; J: TRBJ2-3; size: -; CDR3: CASSQGIQGADTQYF; DNA: TGTGCCAGCAGCCAAGGAATTCAGGGGGCAGATACGCAGTATTTT
V: TRBV4-1; D: -; J: TRBJ2-1; size: -; CDR3: CASSQDRVRVSSYNEQFF; DNA: TGCGCCAGCAGCCAAGATCGTGTACGAGTAAGCTCCTACAATGAGCAGTTCTTC
V: TRBV27; D: -; J: TRBJ1-6; size: once; CDR3: CASTMGGTGFNSPLHF; DNA: TGTGCCAGCACCATGGGCGGGACGGGGTTTAATTCACCCCTCCACTTT
V: TRBV28; D: TRBD1; J: TRBJ2-3; size: -; CDR3: CASSPRGLGTDTQYF; DNA: TGTGCCAGCAGTCCTAGGGGGCTTGGCACAGATACGCAGTATTTT
V: TRBV7-7; D: -; J: TRBJ2-7; size: few; CDR3: CASSLATRTEQYF; DNA: TGTGCTAGCAGCTTAGCAACTAGAACCGAGCAGTACTTC
V: TRBV6-5; D: -; J: TRBJ1-4; size: -; CDR3: CASSLGGVNEKLFF; DNA: TGTGCCAGCAGTTTGGGGGGGGTTAATGAAAAACTGTTTTTT
V: TRBV7-2; D: TRBD2; J: TRBJ2-7; size: -; CDR3: CASSQRPGTRGVEQYF; DNA: TGTGCCAGCAGCCAAAGACCCGGGACTAGGGGAGTCGAGCAGTACTTC
V: TRBV11-2; D: -; J: TRBJ2-7; size: -; CDR3: CASSPRNEGSSYEQYF; DNA: TGTGCCAGCAGCCCCCGAAACGAGGGAAGCTCCTACGAGCAGTACTTC
V: TRBV28; D: TRBD1; J: TRBJ1-2; size: -; CDR3: CASSYGQVYGYTF; DNA: TGTGCCAGCAGTTACGGACAGGTGTATGGCTACACCTTC
V: TRBV2; D: TRBD2; J: TRBJ2-7; size: -; CDR3: CASRTGTSGPHEQYF; DNA: TGTGCCAGCAGAACCGGGACTAGCGGCCCCCACGAGCAGTACTTC
V: TRBV10-3; D: -; J: TRBJ1-1; size: -; CDR3: CAISAGMGAGTEAFF; DNA: TGTGCCATCAGTGCAGGGATGGGGGCTGGAACTGAAGCTTTCTTT
V: TRBV5-1; D: TRBD2; J: TRBJ2-3; size: -; CDR3: CASSLDFSGGATDTQYF; DNA: TGCGCCAGCAGCTTGGATTTTAGCGGGGGGGCCACAGATACGCAGTATTTT
V: TRBV6-1; D: TRBD2; J: TRBJ2-5; size: -; CDR3: CASSGGMGLAGVETQYF; DNA: TGTGCCAGCAGTGGAGGGATGGGACTAGCGGGAGTTGAGACCCAGTACTTC
V: TRBV6-6; D: -; J: TRBJ2-7; size: -; CDR3: CASSYSTQTGEQYF; DNA: TGTGCCAGCAGTTACTCGACCCAGACGGGAGAGCAGTACTTC
V: TRBV12-3/TRBV12-4; D: -; J: TRBJ1-2; size: -; CDR3: CASSPGGRSGYTF; DNA: TGTGCCAGCAGCCCCGGGGGGCGTAGTGGCTACACCTTC
V: TRBV2; D: TRBD1; J: TRBJ1-2; size: -; CDR3: CASRAGGGYTF; DNA: TGTGCCAGCAGGGCAGGGGGCGGCTACACCTTC
V: TRBV11-2; D: -; J: TRBJ2-5; size: -; CDR3: CASSLSSRETQYF; DNA: TGTGCCAGCAGCTTAAGTTCTCGGGAGACCCAGTACTTC
V: TRBV5-1; D: -; J: TRBJ2-2; size: once; CDR3: CASSSQVTGAGELFF; DNA: TGCGCCAGCAGTTCACAAGTCACGGGGGCCGGGGAGCTGTTTTTT
V: TRBV6-5; D: -; J: TRBJ2-3; size: -; CDR3: CASSQRSTDTQYF; DNA: TGTGCCAGCAGTCAGAGGAGCACAGATACGCAGTATTTT
V: TRBV3-1/TRBV3-2; D: TRBD2; J: TRBJ2-1; size: -; CDR3: CASSPRLAIEQFF; DNA: TGTGCCAGCAGCCCGAGACTAGCCATTGAGCAGTTCTTC
V: TRBV11-2; D: -; J: TRBJ2-3; size: -; CDR3: CASSLGASPSTDTQYF; DNA: TGTGCCAGCAGCTTAGGGGCTAGCCCAAGCACAGATACGCAGTATTTT
V: TRBV7-6; D: -; J: TRBJ2-5; size: -; CDR3: CASSLDVSERPQETQYF; DNA: TGTGCCAGCAGCTTAGACGTTAGCGAGAGGCCCCAAGAGACCCAGTACTTC
V: TRBV19; D: TRBD1; J: TRBJ1-2; size: -; CDR3: CASRPGTANYGYTF; DNA: TGTGCCAGTAGACCTGGGACAGCAAACTATGGCTACACCTTC
V: TRBV27; D: TRBD2; J: TRBJ2-3; size: -; CDR3: CASSGGATDTQYF; DNA: TGTGCCAGCAGCGGGGGGGCCACAGATACGCAGTATTTT
V: TRBV15; D: -; J: TRBJ2-7; size: once; CDR3: CATSSRTVYPYEQYF; DNA: TGTGCCACCAGCAGCCGGACAGTTTATCCCTACGAGCAGTACTTC
V: TRBV6-5; D: -; J: TRBJ2-7; size: -; CDR3: CATRAQGFLGYEQYF; DNA: TGTGCCACCCGGGCCCAGGGGTTTCTGGGCTACGAGCAGTACTTC